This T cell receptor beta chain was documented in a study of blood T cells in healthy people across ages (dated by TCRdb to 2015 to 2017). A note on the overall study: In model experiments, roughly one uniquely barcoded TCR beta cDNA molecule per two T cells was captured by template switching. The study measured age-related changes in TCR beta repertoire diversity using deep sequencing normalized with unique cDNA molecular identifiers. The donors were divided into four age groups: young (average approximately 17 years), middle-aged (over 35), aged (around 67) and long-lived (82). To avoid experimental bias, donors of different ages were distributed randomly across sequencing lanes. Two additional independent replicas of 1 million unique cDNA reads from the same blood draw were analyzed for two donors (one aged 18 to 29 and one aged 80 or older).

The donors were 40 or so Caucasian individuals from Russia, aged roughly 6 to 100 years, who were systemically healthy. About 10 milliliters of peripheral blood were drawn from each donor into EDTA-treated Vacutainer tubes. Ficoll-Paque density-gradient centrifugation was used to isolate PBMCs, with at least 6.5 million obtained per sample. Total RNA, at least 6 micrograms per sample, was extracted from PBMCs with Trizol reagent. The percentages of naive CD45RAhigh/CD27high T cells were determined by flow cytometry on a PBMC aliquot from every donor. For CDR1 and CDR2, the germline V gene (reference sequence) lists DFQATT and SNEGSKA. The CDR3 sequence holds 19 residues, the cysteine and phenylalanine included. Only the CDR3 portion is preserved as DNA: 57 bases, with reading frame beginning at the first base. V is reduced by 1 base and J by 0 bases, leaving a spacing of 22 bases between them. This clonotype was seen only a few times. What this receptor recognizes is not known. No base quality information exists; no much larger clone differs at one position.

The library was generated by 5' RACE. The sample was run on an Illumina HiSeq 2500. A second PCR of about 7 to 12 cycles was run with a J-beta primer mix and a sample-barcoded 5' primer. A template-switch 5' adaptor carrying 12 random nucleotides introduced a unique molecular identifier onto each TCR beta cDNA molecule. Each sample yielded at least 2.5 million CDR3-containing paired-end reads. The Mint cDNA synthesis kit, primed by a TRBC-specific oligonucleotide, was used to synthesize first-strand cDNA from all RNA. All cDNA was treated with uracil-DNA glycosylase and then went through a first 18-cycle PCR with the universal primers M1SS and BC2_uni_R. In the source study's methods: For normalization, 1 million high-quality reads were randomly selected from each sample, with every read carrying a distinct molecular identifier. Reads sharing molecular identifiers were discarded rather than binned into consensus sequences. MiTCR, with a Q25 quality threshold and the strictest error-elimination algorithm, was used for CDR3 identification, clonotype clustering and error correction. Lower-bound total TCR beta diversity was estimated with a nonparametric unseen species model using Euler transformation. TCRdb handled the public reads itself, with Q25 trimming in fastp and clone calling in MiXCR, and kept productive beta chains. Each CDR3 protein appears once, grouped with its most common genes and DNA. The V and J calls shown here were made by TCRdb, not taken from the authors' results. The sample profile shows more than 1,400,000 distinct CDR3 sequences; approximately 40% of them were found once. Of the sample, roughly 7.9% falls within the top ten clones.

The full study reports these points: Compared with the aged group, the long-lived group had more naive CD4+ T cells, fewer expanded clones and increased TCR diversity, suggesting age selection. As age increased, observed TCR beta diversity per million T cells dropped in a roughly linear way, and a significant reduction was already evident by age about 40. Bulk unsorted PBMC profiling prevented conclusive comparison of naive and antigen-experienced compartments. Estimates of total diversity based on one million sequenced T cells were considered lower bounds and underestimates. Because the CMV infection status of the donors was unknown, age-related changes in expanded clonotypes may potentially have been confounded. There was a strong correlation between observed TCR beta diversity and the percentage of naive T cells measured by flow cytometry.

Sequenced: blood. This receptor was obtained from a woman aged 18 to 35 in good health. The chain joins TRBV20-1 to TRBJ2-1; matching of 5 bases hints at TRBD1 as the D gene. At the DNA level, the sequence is TGCAGTGCTAGAGCCAACCAGGGCCGTACGATGAGCTCCTACAATGAGCAGTTCTTC. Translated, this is CSARANQGRTMSSYNEQFF.